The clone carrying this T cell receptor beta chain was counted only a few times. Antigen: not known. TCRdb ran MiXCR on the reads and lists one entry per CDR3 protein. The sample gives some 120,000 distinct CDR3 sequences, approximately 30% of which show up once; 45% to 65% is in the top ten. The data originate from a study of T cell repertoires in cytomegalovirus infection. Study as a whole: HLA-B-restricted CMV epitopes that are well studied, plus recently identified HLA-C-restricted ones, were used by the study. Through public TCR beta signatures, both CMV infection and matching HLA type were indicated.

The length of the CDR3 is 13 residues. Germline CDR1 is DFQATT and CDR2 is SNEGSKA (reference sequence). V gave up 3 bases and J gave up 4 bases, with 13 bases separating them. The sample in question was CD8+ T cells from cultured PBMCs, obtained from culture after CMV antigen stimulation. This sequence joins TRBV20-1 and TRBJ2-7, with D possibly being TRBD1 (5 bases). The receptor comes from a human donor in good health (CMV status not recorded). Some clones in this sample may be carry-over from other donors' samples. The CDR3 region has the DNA TGCAGTGCTAGCCTACAGGAGCGTTACGAGCAGTACTTC. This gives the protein CSASLQERYEQYF.